A selection of T cell receptor beta chains follows, all from one sample in a study. One entry per CDR3 protein results from TCRdb running MiXCR on the 5' RACE reads. Among some 30,000 distinct CDR3 sequences listed, about 26% were seen once. Sequencing was carried out using naive CD4+ T cells sorted from a lymph node. The origin of the receptors is a female donor with breast cancer. Both conserved end residues are part of each CDR3. A D gene is named only where the DNA matches it firmly. Clone size is not always given. Where it is, it says once, few, many or a class for expanded clones.

>many|TRBJ2-2|TRBD2|TRBV27
CASSPPRGGYTGELFF
TGTGCCAGCAGTCCCCCGCGGGGGGGGTACACCGGGGAGCTGTTTTTT
>many|TRBJ2-1|-|TRBV4-1
CASSQVGRDNEQFF
TGCGCCAGCAGCCAAGTTGGTAGGGACAATGAGCAGTTCTTC
>-|TRBJ1-2|TRBD1|TRBV4-1
CASSQEGGRGIDGYTF
TGCGCCAGCAGCCAAGAGGGGGGCAGGGGGATTGATGGCTACACCTTC
>-|TRBJ2-4|-|TRBV6-5
CASTPGPPPAKNIQYF
TGTGCCAGCACCCCGGGGCCTCCTCCAGCCAAAAACATTCAGTACTTC
>-|TRBJ2-3|TRBD1|TRBV10-2
CASSEPDRADTQYF
TGCGCCAGCAGTGAACCGGACAGGGCAGATACGCAGTATTTT
>-|TRBJ2-2|-|TRBV21-1
CASSKRRTSGGAAAGELFF
TGTGCCAGCAGCAAAAGGCGGACTAGCGGGGGGGCAGCGGCCGGGGAGCTGTTTTTT
>-|TRBJ1-3|TRBD1|TRBV12-3/TRBV12-4
CASRADRGSGNTIYF
TGTGCCAGCAGGGCCGACAGGGGCTCTGGAAACACCATATATTTT
>-|TRBJ2-1|-|TRBV10-3
CAISNGDQQFF
TGTGCCATCAGTAACGGAGACCAGCAGTTCTTC
>-|TRBJ2-3|-|TRBV21-1
CASTRKGDRGKGTQYF
TGTGCCAGCACCCGAAAGGGGGACAGGGGGAAGGGTACGCAGTATTTT
>few|TRBJ2-5|-|TRBV6-5
CASSYWGTQYF
TGTGCCAGCAGTTACTGGGGGACCCAGTACTTC
>many|TRBJ2-5|TRBD2|TRBV20-1
CSASNAGGEQETQYF
TGCAGTGCTAGTAACGCGGGAGGGGAGCAAGAGACCCAGTACTTC
>-|TRBJ2-3|TRBD2|TRBV12-3/TRBV12-4
CASSFYPAGVGTDTQYF
TGTGCCAGCAGTTTTTACCCAGCGGGAGTAGGCACAGATACGCAGTATTTT
>few|TRBJ1-6|TRBD1|TRBV10-3
CAINGDRASPLHF
TGTGCCATCAATGGGGACAGGGCTTCACCCCTCCACTTT
>many|TRBJ2-4|TRBD2|TRBV20-1
CSAKHPGEGAKNIQYF
TGCAGTGCCAAACACCCTGGGGAGGGGGCCAAAAACATTCAGTACTTC
>-|TRBJ1-5|TRBD1|TRBV3-1
CASSQDTGGRQPQHF
TGTGCCAGCAGCCAGGATACAGGGGGTCGACAGCCCCAGCATTTT
>-|TRBJ1-4|-|TRBV4-2
CAGSPRTAPNEELFF
TGTGCCGGCAGCCCCCGGACAGCTCCCAATGAAGAACTGTTTTTT
>-|TRBJ1-3|-|TRBV12-3/TRBV12-4
CASRISAMDTIYF
TGTGCCAGCAGGATATCAGCTATGGACACCATATATTTT
>medium-sized|TRBJ2-2|-|TRBV12-3/TRBV12-4
CASSLDPGGASGTGELFF
TGTGCCAGCAGTTTAGACCCTGGAGGGGCCTCGGGCACCGGGGAGCTGTTTTTT
>-|TRBJ2-7|-|TRBV7-2
CASSFRRTAYEQYF
TGTGCCAGCAGCTTCCGAAGGACTGCCTACGAGCAGTACTTC
>few|TRBJ2-5|TRBD1|TRBV3-1
CASSPGQEETQYF
TGTGCCAGCAGCCCCGGACAGGAAGAGACCCAGTACTTC
>-|TRBJ2-7|-|TRBV4-1
CASSLAFDSSYEQYF
TGCGCCAGCAGCCTCGCCTTCGACAGCTCCTACGAGCAGTACTTC
>few|TRBJ2-7|-|TRBV6-1
CASRKPGSEGYEQYF
TGTGCCAGCAGAAAACCGGGCTCCGAGGGGTACGAGCAGTACTTC
>-|TRBJ1-2|-|TRBV5-1
CASSTEGRSYGYTF
TGCGCCAGCAGCACAGAGGGGCGGTCCTATGGCTACACCTTC
>many|TRBJ2-7|TRBD2|TRBV4-1
CASSHTSLAGGPSYEQYF
TGCGCCAGCAGCCATACGTCGCTAGCGGGAGGGCCGAGTTACGAGCAGTACTTC
>-|TRBJ1-2|-|TRBV30
CAWKGTDHGYTF
TGTGCCTGGAAGGGGACCGACCATGGCTACACCTTC
>medium-sized|TRBJ2-4|-|TRBV4-1
CASSQPTPGRTDDLAKNIQYF
TGCGCCAGCAGCCAACCAACCCCTGGGAGAACCGACGACCTAGCCAAAAACATTCAGTACTTC
>few|TRBJ1-1|TRBD1|TRBV6-1
CASSNHRGMNTEAFF
TGTGCCAGCAGTAATCACAGGGGTATGAACACTGAAGCTTTCTTT
>many|TRBJ2-1|TRBD2|TRBV9
CASSVTSGNYNEQFF
TGTGCCAGCAGCGTGACTAGCGGGAACTACAATGAGCAGTTCTTC
>-|TRBJ2-1|-|TRBV20-1
CSAREDHTYYNEQFF
TGCAGTGCTAGAGAGGACCACACCTATTACAATGAGCAGTTCTTC
>-|TRBJ1-3|-|TRBV7-3
CASSSGPGNTIYF
TGTGCCAGCAGCTCTGGACCTGGAAACACCATATATTTT
>-|TRBJ2-1|TRBD2|TRBV6-5
CASSSLGTSGFNEQSF
TGTGCCAGCAGTTCCCTAGGGACTAGCGGGTTTAATGAGCAGTCCTTC
>-|TRBJ2-1|-|TRBV7-6
CASSEDLKLNEQFF
TGTGCCAGCAGCGAGGACCTAAAATTAAATGAGCAGTTCTTC
>few|TRBJ2-7|-|TRBV5-1
CASSSGFNYEQYF
TGCGCCAGCAGCTCAGGATTCAACTACGAGCAGTACTTC
>many|TRBJ1-6|-|TRBV7-2
CASSLVGTPSPNSPLHF
TGTGCCAGCAGCTTAGTGGGGACTCCGTCCCCGAATTCACCCCTCCACTTT
>many|TRBJ2-5|-|TRBV28
CASSLGGRSETQYF
TGTGCCAGCAGTCTAGGGGGGCGGTCAGAGACCCAGTACTTC
>-|TRBJ1-1|-|TRBV6-2/TRBV6-3
CTSSYSRVGTEALF
TGTACCAGCAGTTACTCGAGGGTAGGCACTGAAGCTCTCTTT
>-|TRBJ1-1|TRBD1|TRBV3-1
CVSSRKYRGGTEAFF
TGTGTCAGCAGCCGAAAATACAGGGGAGGGACTGAAGCTTTCTTT
>-|TRBJ2-3|-|TRBV5-1
CASSLDGLSRADTQYF
TGCGCCAGCAGCTTGGACGGACTCAGCCGGGCAGATACGCAGTATTTT
>-|TRBJ1-1|-|TRBV10-2
CASSEVRGRSDTEAFF
TGCGCCAGCAGTGAAGTTAGGGGCAGATCAGACACTGAAGCTTTCTTT
>many|TRBJ2-5|-|TRBV10-3
CAISEGQETQYF
TGTGCCATCAGTGAGGGGCAAGAGACCCAGTACTTC
>medium-sized|TRBJ1-1|-|TRBV5-1
CASSFGGTEAFF
TGCGCCAGCAGCTTTGGGGGCACTGAAGCTTTCTTT
>many|TRBJ2-7|-|TRBV2
CASSESEDEQYF
TGTGCCAGCAGTGAATCCGAAGACGAGCAGTACTTC
>-|TRBJ2-1|TRBD2|TRBV7-8
CANSLARGGGNEQFF
TGTGCCAACAGCTTAGCTCGGGGGGGTGGGAATGAGCAGTTCTTC
>-|TRBJ2-1|TRBD2|TRBV5-1
CASSYRAGGPHNEQFF
TGCGCCAGCAGCTACCGAGCGGGAGGGCCACACAATGAGCAGTTCTTC
>-|TRBJ2-6|-|TRBV27
CASKLQSPLSGANVLTF
TGTGCCAGCAAACTACAGTCCCCCCTCTCTGGGGCCAACGTCCTGACTTTC
>few|TRBJ2-3|TRBD2|TRBV3-1
CASSHISGAGNTDTQYF
TGTGCCAGCAGCCATATAAGCGGAGCGGGAAACACAGATACGCAGTATTTT